This is a list of T cell receptor beta chains from one sample in a study of vaccination effects on CD4 cells after COVID-19. Assay used: immunoSEQ multiplex PCR; TCRdb lists only in-frame clones, some missing. This table has 30,000 to 40,000 clones, approximately 84% appearing once. No antigen has been assigned to these receptors. This specimen consisted of CD4+ T cells from PBMCs cultured with HCoV-NL63 spike peptides, obtained after COVID-19 vaccination. Every receptor here comes from a human donor who received a COVID-19 vaccine. Some clones in this sample may be carry-over from other donors' samples. Both conserved end residues are part of each CDR3. A D gene is named only where the DNA matches it firmly. Size is stated for part of the rows, as once, few or many counts, or as a class when the clone is expanded.

D	size	V	J	CDR3	DNA
NA	NA	TRBV6-7	TRBJ1-5	CASRKGSWTVTNQPQHF	TGTGCCAGCCGCAAAGGGAGTTGGACAGTAACAAATCAGCCCCAGCATTTT
TRBD2	once	TRBV7-2	TRBJ2-1	CASSFKGLAGGPYNEQFF	TGTGCCAGCAGCTTTAAGGGACTAGCGGGGGGGCCCTACAATGAGCAGTTCTTC
NA	few	TRBV30	TRBJ1-5	CAWGRPGGNQPQHF	TGTGCCTGGGGGAGGCCAGGGGGCAATCAGCCCCAGCATTTT
NA	NA	TRBV2	TRBJ2-1	CASSEAKWGFSYNEQFF	TGTGCCAGCAGTGAGGCCAAATGGGGTTTCTCCTACAATGAGCAGTTCTTC
TRBD1	NA	TRBV12-5	TRBJ1-3	CASGLGQGAGNTIYF	TGTGCTAGTGGTTTAGGACAGGGGGCTGGAAACACCATATATTTT
TRBD2	once	TRBV24-1	TRBJ2-3	CATSGAGGPDTQYF	TGTGCCACCAGTGGGGCGGGGGGGCCCGATACGCAGTATTTT
NA	few	TRBV5-4	TRBJ1-5	CASSPGTDSNQPQHF	TGTGCCAGCAGCCCGGGGACGGATAGCAATCAGCCCCAGCATTTT
NA	NA	TRBV28	TRBJ2-5	CASSPMVGGGGQETQYF	TGTGCCAGCAGTCCTATGGTAGGAGGGGGCGGGCAAGAGACCCAGTACTTC
TRBD1	NA	TRBV18	TRBJ1-6	CASSPPAGGTSPLHF	TGTGCCAGCTCACCTCCGGCAGGGGGCACTTCACCCCTCCACTTT
TRBD2	NA	TRBV5-8	TRBJ2-3	CASSPQWTSGVWGTDTQYF	TGTGCCAGCAGCCCCCAATGGACTAGCGGGGTTTGGGGCACAGATACGCAGTATTTT
NA	NA	TRBV10-1	TRBJ1-1	CASNPGRGSAEAFF	TGCGCCAGCAACCCTGGGCGAGGGAGCGCTGAAGCTTTCTTT
TRBD1	NA	TRBV7-9	TRBJ2-1	CASNKIGGSSYNEQFF	TGTGCCAGCAACAAAATAGGGGGCAGTTCCTACAATGAGCAGTTCTTC
TRBD2	NA	TRBV18	TRBJ2-1	CASSPTASGLYNEQFF	TGTGCCAGCTCACCCACGGCTAGCGGATTGTACAATGAGCAGTTCTTC
NA	NA	TRBV18	TRBJ2-5	CASSPKGRQETQYF	TGTGCCAGCTCACCCAAGGGGAGGCAAGAGACCCAGTACTTC